These 3 T cell receptor beta chains came from one sample sequenced in a study of tumor-infiltrating lymphocytes in localized non-small cell lung cancer (dated by TCRdb to the early 2020s). Library construction relied on the immunoSEQ multiplex PCR assay. TCRdb carries this immuneACCESS record with in-frame sequences only. Its versions omit some clonotypes, under half of them owing to an unresolved V gene in the studies checked, with the rest unexplained. The sample table lists 10,000 to 13,000 clones, around 86% of them with a count of one. 6.5% to 10% of the sample is in the top ten clones. Sequences were obtained from uninvolved lung tissue not adjacent to the tumor. The receptors were gathered from a human donor with non-small cell lung cancer.

The rearrangement uses TRBV7-2 and TRBJ1-2; D is uncertain. Trimming left V 0 bases short and J 7 bases short, with 6 bases between. CDR1 is SGHTA and CDR2 is FQGNSA in the germline V gene. The CDR3 covers 12 residues. DNA for the CDR3: TGTGCCAGCAGCTTAGCAGGGCTTGGCTACACCTTC. Protein sequence: CASSLAGLGYTF.

The gene calls are TRBV7-9 and TRBJ2-7, with D possibly being TRBD1 or TRBD2 (5 bases each). The germline V gene encodes CDR1 SEHNR and CDR2 FQNEAQ (reference sequence). V gave up 2 bases and J gave up 6 bases, with 8 bases separating them. CDR3 length equals 12 residues. The CDR3 is CASSLTGAEQYF. CDR3 sequence (DNA): TGTGCCAGCAGCTTAACCGGGGCCGAGCAGTACTTC.

The genes are TRBV28 and TRBJ1-1, with D perhaps TRBD1 (6 bases). The V gene's germline CDR1 is MDHEN and CDR2 SYDVKM. This CDR3 comprises 13 residues. Trimming left V 6 bases short and J 11 bases short, with 19 bases between. The chain's CDR3 is CASSPTGPSPAFF. CDR3 DNA sequence: TGTGCCAGCAGCCCGACAGGCCCATCCCCCGCTTTCTTT. The full variable domain, in which reference TRBV28 and TRBJ1-1 provide the parts outside the CDR3, is DVKVTQSSRYLVKRTGEKVFLECVQDMDHENMFWYRQDPGLGLRLIYFSYDVKMKEKGDIPEGYSVSREKKERFSLILESASTNQTSMYLCASSPTGPSPAFFGQGTRLTVV.